A selection of T cell receptor beta chains follows, all from one sample in a study of response to subunit inactivated influenza vaccine. From the RT-PCR reads, TCRdb called clonotypes with MiXCR, one entry per CDR3 protein. The repertoire holds about 480,000 distinct CDR3 sequences, about an eighth seen once, with 10% to 15% in the top ten. Sequencing was performed on PBMCs from blood, taken around seven weeks after vaccination. The source is a middle-aged man who received an inactivated influenza vaccine. The CDR3 runs from the conserved cysteine through the conserved F or W. The D gene is left open where the match is weak. Rows give clone size only sometimes, using once, few, many, or a class for an expanded clone.

size	D	V	J	CDR3	DNA
-	TRBD2	TRBV7-2	TRBJ2-1	CASSFTSGLREQFF	TGTGCCAGCAGCTTTACTAGCGGGCTACGCGAGCAGTTCTTC
-	-	TRBV4-1	TRBJ2-3	CASSHRDMSTDTQYF	TGCGCCAGCAGCCATCGGGACATGAGCACAGATACGCAGTATTTT
few	TRBD1	TRBV7-2	TRBJ2-7	CASKSTGTYEQYF	TGTGCCAGCAAGTCGACAGGGACCTACGAGCAGTACTTC
few	TRBD2	TRBV4-1	TRBJ2-3	CASSPLAPAGEGDTQYF	TGCGCCAGCAGCCCTCTAGCACCAGCGGGAGAGGGAGATACGCAGTATTTT
-	-	TRBV5-4	TRBJ2-1	CASSLKLVTRYNEQFF	TGTGCCAGCAGCTTGAAGTTAGTAACTCGCTACAATGAGCAGTTCTTC
many	-	TRBV6-5	TRBJ2-3	CASSYERMGADTDTQYF	TGTGCCAGCAGTTACGAAAGGATGGGGGCCGACACAGATACGCAGTATTTT
few	TRBD2	TRBV9	TRBJ2-3	CASSVPRGGADTDTQYF	TGTGCCAGCAGCGTACCCCGGGGGGGAGCGGACACAGATACGCAGTATTTT
few	-	TRBV6-5	TRBJ2-3	CASSSWADTQYF	TGTGCCAGCAGTTCGTGGGCAGATACGCAGTATTTT
few	-	TRBV7-9	TRBJ2-7	CASSLVQDPYEQYF	TGTGCCAGCAGCTTAGTCCAGGACCCCTACGAGCAGTACTTC
many	TRBD1	TRBV6-2/TRBV6-3	TRBJ2-7	CASSYSLTGGGYEQYF	TGTGCCAGCAGTTACTCGTTGACAGGGGGCGGGTACGAGCAGTACTTC
few	-	TRBV12-3/TRBV12-4	TRBJ2-7	CASNNPPGEQYF	TGTGCCAGCAACAATCCCCCGGGCGAGCAGTACTTC
many	-	TRBV27	TRBJ2-3	CASSPYAGTSTDTQYF	TGTGCCAGCAGCCCCTATGCGGGGACTAGCACAGATACGCAGTATTTT
many	TRBD1	TRBV5-6	TRBJ2-7	CASSLFTGEPYEQYF	TGTGCCAGCAGCTTGTTTACAGGGGAGCCCTACGAGCAGTACTTC
-	TRBD1	TRBV27	TRBJ1-1	CASSSQGAATEAFF	TGTGCCAGCAGTTCACAGGGGGCGGCCACTGAAGCTTTCTTT
-	TRBD1	TRBV5-1	TRBJ2-3	CASSLAWTGASTDTQYF	TGCGCCAGCAGCTTGGCCTGGACAGGGGCTTCCACAGATACGCAGTATTTT
few	-	TRBV29-1	TRBJ2-3	CSVVGLNTDTQYF	TGCAGCGTTGTCGGCCTGAACACAGATACGCAGTATTTT
-	-	TRBV5-1	TRBJ2-2	CASSLGNTGNTGELFF	TGCGCCAGCAGCTTGGGGAACACAGGGAACACCGGGGAGCTGTTTTTT
-	TRBD1	TRBV7-9	TRBJ1-1	CASSPTQGRRTEAFF	TGTGCCAGCAGCCCAACACAGGGGCGCCGGACTGAAGCTTTCTTT
many	-	TRBV7-2	TRBJ2-7	CASSFGWDGAYEQYF	TGTGCCAGCAGCTTCGGCTGGGACGGAGCCTACGAGCAGTACTTC
-	TRBD2	TRBV11-1	TRBJ2-1	CASSPPGLAGGDRSYNEQFF	TGTGCCAGCAGCCCGCCGGGACTAGCGGGAGGTGATCGATCCTACAATGAGCAGTTCTTC
-	-	TRBV11-1	TRBJ2-7	CASSLGSGTRRGAYEQYF	TGTGCCAGCAGCTTGGGCTCCGGGACTCGGAGGGGGGCCTACGAGCAGTACTTC
many	TRBD1	TRBV20-1	TRBJ2-2	CSASGNRAGGFPGELFF	TGCAGTGCTAGCGGGAACCGGGCAGGGGGCTTCCCCGGGGAGCTGTTTTTT
few	TRBD2	TRBV6-5	TRBJ2-3	CASSYAGGRADTQYF	TGTGCCAGCAGTTACGCGGGGGGGCGGGCAGATACGCAGTATTTT
-	TRBD2	TRBV27	TRBJ2-1	CASSVAGDLDEQFF	TGTGCCAGCAGTGTAGCGGGAGACCTAGATGAGCAGTTCTTC
-	-	TRBV5-1	TRBJ2-3	CASSSRRRSTDTQYF	TGCGCCAGCAGCTCAAGGCGGCGTAGCACAGATACGCAGTATTTT
few	TRBD2	TRBV2	TRBJ2-5	CASSEVAGVGETQYF	TGTGCCAGCAGTGAAGTAGCGGGAGTGGGAGAGACCCAGTACTTC
-	TRBD2	TRBV11-2	TRBJ2-5	CASSPRTSVYQETQYF	TGTGCCAGCAGCCCCCGGACTAGCGTGTACCAAGAGACCCAGTACTTC
-	TRBD2	TRBV3-1	TRBJ2-7	CASSQDPPLAGGFSYEQYF	TGTGCCAGCAGCCAAGATCCACCGCTAGCGGGAGGGTTCTCCTACGAGCAGTACTTC
-	-	TRBV20-1	TRBJ2-6	CSASDTGSGANVLTF	TGCAGTGCTAGTGACACCGGCTCTGGGGCCAACGTCCTGACTTTC
-	-	TRBV7-2	TRBJ2-6	CASSLGSNGANVLTF	TGTGCCAGCAGCTTAGGATCGAACGGGGCCAACGTCCTGACTTTC
few	-	TRBV5-1	TRBJ1-1	CASSSVRNTEAFF	TGCGCCAGCAGCTCCGTCCGTAACACTGAAGCTTTCTTT
few	-	TRBV20-1	TRBJ2-7	CSARDQSPPGDYEQYF	TGCAGTGCTAGAGATCAGTCGCCGCCGGGCGACTACGAGCAGTACTTC
few	TRBD2	TRBV10-3	TRBJ2-7	CAISTHASGASYEQYF	TGTGCCATCAGTACACACGCTAGCGGGGCCTCCTACGAGCAGTACTTC
once	-	TRBV2	TRBJ2-7	CASSEPRGGQHSYEQYF	TGTGCCAGCAGTGAACCGAGGGGGGGTCAGCACTCCTACGAGCAGTACTTC
many	TRBD1	TRBV6-2/TRBV6-3	TRBJ1-1	CASIDRGRTKAFF	TGTGCCAGCATTGACAGGGGGAGGACAAAAGCTTTCTTT
few	-	TRBV10-3	TRBJ1-2	CASKRLVEGYGYTF	TGTGCCTCCAAGAGACTGGTTGAAGGCTATGGCTACACCTTC
few	-	TRBV20-1	TRBJ2-1	CSAREAVHNEQFF	TGCAGTGCTAGAGAGGCAGTCCACAATGAGCAGTTCTTC
-	TRBD1	TRBV5-1	TRBJ2-1	CASSLVGGKAPNEQFF	TGCGCCAGCAGCTTGGTAGGGGGCAAGGCGCCCAATGAGCAGTTCTTC
many	TRBD2	TRBV20-1	TRBJ2-7	CSAAPYSGSHYEQYF	TGCAGTGCTGCTCCTTATAGCGGGAGTCATTACGAGCAGTACTTC
many	-	TRBV12-3/TRBV12-4	TRBJ2-1	CATERQSSYNEQFF	TGTGCCACCGAGCGGCAGAGCTCCTACAATGAGCAGTTCTTC
few	-	TRBV5-5	TRBJ2-7	CASSLGSGGPRSYEQYF	TGTGCCAGCAGCTTGGGCTCCGGGGGGCCTAGGTCCTACGAGCAGTACTTC
many	-	TRBV6-2/TRBV6-3	TRBJ2-7	CASSYTSSASYEQYF	TGTGCCAGCAGTTATACATCTAGCGCCTCCTACGAGCAGTACTTC
few	TRBD1	TRBV7-2	TRBJ1-4	CASSGRQGNTNEKLFF	TGTGCCAGCAGCGGCAGACAGGGGAACACTAATGAAAAACTGTTTTTT
once	-	TRBV7-9	TRBJ2-7	CASSLFLKGSYEQYF	TGTGCCAGCAGCTTATTCCTAAAAGGTTCCTACGAGCAGTACTTC
-	-	TRBV4-2	TRBJ2-7	CASSQDLLGNEQYF	TGTGCCAGCAGCCAAGATCTTTTGGGGAACGAGCAGTACTTC
-	-	TRBV5-1	TRBJ1-2	CASSFDLVDYTF	TGCGCCAGCAGCTTCGACCTTGTTGACTACACCTTC
few	-	TRBV7-9	TRBJ1-1	CASSPRSNTEAFF	TGTGCCAGCAGCCCCCGATCGAACACTGAAGCTTTCTTT
many	-	TRBV5-1	TRBJ2-7	CASSLDNSYEQYF	TGCGCCAGCAGCTTGGACAACTCCTACGAGCAGTACTTC
many	-	TRBV7-7	TRBJ2-2	CASSGAAGGSGELFF	TGTGCTAGCAGCGGGGCCGCAGGGGGTTCCGGGGAGCTGTTTTTT
-	-	TRBV7-9	TRBJ2-4	CASSTEADIQYF	TGTGCCAGCAGCACCGAGGCGGACATTCAGTACTTC